A selection of T cell receptor beta chains follows, all from one sample in a study of T cells after yellow fever vaccination. TCRdb re-called the 5' RACE reads with MiXCR, one entry per CDR3 protein. Of fewer than 350,000 distinct CDR3 sequences in the sample, 3.5% to 4.5% were seen once. The sequencing used PBMCs, collected 15 days after the yellow fever booster vaccination. The receptors shown here come from a man in his late teens or twenties who received the YFV17D yellow fever vaccine. Both conserved end residues are part of each CDR3.

V gene,J gene,CDR3 protein
TRBV5-1,TRBJ2-1,CASSLADSYNEQFF
TRBV27,TRBJ1-1,CASMIGANTEAFF
TRBV5-6,TRBJ2-2,CASAAVPGQNTGELFF
TRBV7-8,TRBJ1-5,CASSLAIIQNSNQPQHF
TRBV5-1,TRBJ1-1,CASSLELGGSFTEAFF
TRBV7-9,TRBJ1-2,CASSYNDRVGSDGYTF
TRBV4-3,TRBJ2-3,CASSPWGSGGRNTQYF
TRBV7-3,TRBJ2-1,CASSLTFGGLPYNEQFF
TRBV20-1,TRBJ2-1,CSARHTPGTVEQFF
TRBV5-1,TRBJ2-7,CASSLGGYEEQYF
TRBV7-6,TRBJ1-1,CASSLDLRGNTEAFF
TRBV7-2,TRBJ2-2,CASSQRTGGSFGELFF
TRBV4-1,TRBJ2-3,CASSQNPGLGDTQYF
TRBV2,TRBJ1-2,CASSEGARTGMRGYTF
TRBV5-1,TRBJ1-4,CASSVRPGQGLTNEKLFF
TRBV6-5,TRBJ2-5,CASRQGSETQYF
TRBV5-1,TRBJ1-2,CASSFMDRGEDGYTF
TRBV4-2,TRBJ2-2,CASSRTSTGELFF
TRBV24-1,TRBJ2-3,CATSDFGDTQYF
TRBV6-2/TRBV6-3,TRBJ2-6,CASSQPQGPGANVLTF
TRBV7-2,TRBJ1-1,CASSPRARNTEAFF
TRBV5-1,TRBJ2-3,CASSLLGGGADTQYF
TRBV29-1,TRBJ2-5,CSVDGPSGQETQYF
TRBV6-5,TRBJ1-1,CASSQDGQEAFF
TRBV7-2,TRBJ2-1,CASSSLSRRDEQFF
TRBV7-2,TRBJ1-1,CASSLRRGTEAFF
TRBV15,TRBJ2-1,CATSRGQSYNEQFF
TRBV5-4,TRBJ2-5,CASSLGGTGGQAQYF
TRBV11-2,TRBJ1-2,CASSAYEYGYTF
TRBV6-5,TRBJ2-1,CASSPPKIRRMGHEQFF
TRBV28,TRBJ2-5,CASSLGTANQETQYF